This is a list of T cell receptor beta chains from one sample in a study of blood T cell repertoires in COVID-19. TCRdb's copy holds only in-frame clones and misses some; the assay was immunoSEQ multiplex PCR. The table records 200,000 to 250,000 clones, approximately 85% of them present only once. The specimen was peripheral blood. These receptors were taken from a woman between 70 and 85 years old with COVID-19, enrolled during active disease. Each CDR3 is given with its conserved first and last residue.

j_call v_call cdr3_aa
TRBJ2-6 TRBV19 CASSMTLPSGANVLTF
TRBJ2-7 TRBV19 CASSTTAAPSYEQYF
TRBJ1-3 TRBV5-4 CASSFFTGNTIYF
TRBJ2-7 TRBV13 CASSFGSAGDEQYF
TRBJ1-2 TRBV25-1 CASSIPTGGDYGYTF
TRBJ1-1 TRBV7-3 CASSLWDRANTEAFF
TRBJ2-5 TRBV7-6 CASSSNPGTVETQYF
TRBJ1-4 TRBV11-2 CASSLRGLTNEKLFF
TRBJ1-1 TRBV2 CASSWTFLTEAFF
TRBJ1-2 TRBV6-5 CASSISQAQRRGYTF
TRBJ2-2 TRBV9 CASSVGASGGDTGELFF
TRBJ2-7 TRBV9 CASSVDPTTSYEQYF
TRBJ2-7 TRBV21-1 CASSNEWTGLYEQYF
TRBJ2-5 TRBV11-2 CASSSPTRRGVETQYF
TRBJ2-7 TRBV19 CASSIEGSGSRYEQYF
TRBJ1-1 TRBV12-3/TRBV12-4 CASTSAGDTEAFF
TRBJ2-7 TRBV11-2 CASSRDRVRNEQYF
TRBJ2-7 TRBV7-9 CASSYGQADEQYF
TRBJ1-1 TRBV5-5 CASSLDRWNTEAFF
TRBJ1-2 TRBV19 CASSIESSYGYTF
TRBJ2-7 TRBV7-2 CASSPGGLSYEQYF
TRBJ1-1 TRBV20-1 CSASSGQSNTEAFF
TRBJ1-6 TRBV6-4 CASSDSGGQVRQEWCREGNSPLHF
TRBJ1-2 TRBV9 CASSPEAPGQGYYGYTF
TRBJ2-1 TRBV7-9 CASSLVSGTSSYNEQFF
TRBJ2-5 TRBV18 CASSPGGGETQYF
TRBJ2-7 TRBV11-3 CASSNPRTGNYEQYF
TRBJ1-2 TRBV6-5 CASSYGGAIANYGYTF
TRBJ2-3 TRBV6-6 CASAHLYRDTDTQYF
TRBJ2-3 TRBV28 CATPPMGSLDPSTDTQYF
TRBJ2-1 TRBV11-3 CASSLMWAGGTHNEQFF
TRBJ1-3 TRBV19 CASTSDRAFGNTIYF
TRBJ2-3 TRBV24-1 CATSDKQTGMVSDTQYF
TRBJ1-1 TRBV6-6 CASSLPQGIEAFF
TRBJ2-5 TRBV5-4 CASSLDGGRYQETQYF
TRBJ2-7 TRBV3-1/TRBV3-2 CASSQGWKGRRNEQYF
TRBJ2-3 TRBV6-1 CASSESSYTQYF
TRBJ2-2 TRBV4-1 CASSQVAGAGAGELFF
TRBJ1-1 TRBV5-1 CASSSESGTLNTEAFF
TRBJ1-4 TRBV10-3 CAINSGRDEKLFF
TRBJ2-6 TRBV11-2 CASSPHRLQGSGANVLTF
TRBJ2-7 TRBV7-9 CASSLPGGLYEQYF
TRBJ1-3 TRBV6-5 CASSYSIETGNTIYF
TRBJ2-3 TRBV5-1 CASSLPAGERADTQYF
TRBJ1-2 TRBV6-2/TRBV6-3 CASSYLNYGYTF
TRBJ1-5 TRBV5-4 CASSSGGGNQPQHF
TRBJ2-3 TRBV10-3 CATTRQGLTRTDTQYF
TRBJ1-1 TRBV5-1 CASSFIGQGGNTEAFF
TRBJ2-3 TRBV5-1 CASSLSRSGGLTDTQYF
TRBJ1-4 TRBV6-2/TRBV6-3 CASSYSWGTGEKLFF
TRBJ2-7 TRBV7-2 CASSLEQGPYEQYF
TRBJ1-2 TRBV5-8 CASSLRDRLGYTF
TRBJ2-1 TRBV19 CASSTRDRGGEQFF
TRBJ1-4 TRBV14 CASSQLQGGGEKLFF
TRBJ1-2 TRBV5-8 CASSFFRNNYGYTF